This TCR beta chain was recorded in a study of technical replicates of blood from several donors (TCRdb year 2017). The protocol used for the library was the immunoSEQ multiplex PCR assay. The table comes from immuneACCESS by way of TCRdb, which keeps in-frame sequences with V and J called. Part of the clones is missing from these tables; in studies checked, under half for an unresolved V gene and the rest for unknown reasons. The sample table contains roughly 80,000 clones; only one count was recorded for under 95% of them. Roughly 0.37% of the sample is in the top ten clones. V is cut back by 2 bases and J by 9 bases, with 4 bases in the junction unmatched. In the germline V gene (reference sequence), CDR1 corresponds to LNHDA and CDR2 to SQIVND. The CDR3, from cysteine to phenylalanine, totals 13 residues. Just the 39-base CDR3 DNA is kept, in frame starting at base 1. Note on this clone: No antigen is known for it. The record has no base qualities; no much larger clone is one base away.

The source material was T cells isolated from PBMCs. The V and J segments used are TRBV19 and TRBJ2-1; 7 middle bases align to TRBD2. This clonotype was sampled from a human donor in good health. In nucleotide form, the sequence is TGTGCCAGTAGTATATCAGCGGGATTTGAGCAGTTCTTC. Protein translation: CASSISAGFEQFF.